The clone carrying this T cell receptor (beta chain) was counted a single time. The target antigen is unknown. CDR1 is MNHNS, CDR2 SASEGT, per germline. V lost 7 bases and J lost 1; bases outside the gene matches: 9. The CDR3 is made up of 16 amino acids. Each CDR3 protein is one row after TCRdb ran MiXCR on the 5' RACE reads. The top ten clones hold roughly 3.6% of a sample with 250,000 or so distinct CDR3 sequences, around 7% of them seen once. This sample was taken from a study of identical twins. Findings of the study overall: Modelling approaches yielded underestimates of out-of-frame TCR alpha sharing between monozygotic twins. Twins showed weaker excess sharing in their beta out-of-frame sequences. A lower insertion count was a feature of abundant cord blood beta clonotypes, with no such feature in memory repertoires.

The data were also submitted as part of a second study, on yellow fever vaccine responses in identical twins.

Sequences were obtained from memory (CD45RO+) T cells sorted from blood. V and J are TRBV6-1 and TRBJ2-2; 7 bases map to TRBD1. The sequence was obtained from a woman between 18 and 29 years old in good health. Here the CDR3 DNA reads TGTGCCAGCAACCCCTGGACAGGTTTGAACACCGGGGAGCTGTTTTTT. This sequence encodes CASNPWTGLNTGELFF.